The text below deals with one TCR beta chain. Its antigen remains unidentified. This entry is derived from a study of OX40 agonist ivuxolimab in advanced cancers. On the study more broadly: The dose-escalation cohort had hepatocellular carcinoma, melanoma, renal cell or head and neck cancer. Study results and caveats: Clonal expansion by week 6 occurred in CD4+ and CD8+ blood T cells (at 0.1 to 3.0 mg/kg). The antigen specificity of the peripheral T cells (those that were expanded) was not determined. Partly responding patients at 0.1-3.0 mg/kg showed some of the smallest clonal expansion.

Sequencing was performed with immunoSEQ multiplex PCR; in TCRdb, only in-frame clones are kept and a portion is missing. Of 55,000 to 85,000 clones listed, roughly 90% were seen once; the top ten hold 7.6%. Germline loops: CDR1 MNHNY, CDR2 SVGAGI (reference sequence). This CDR3 spans 11 amino acids. The V and J ends lost 6 bases and 12 bases respectively, with 14 bases between them. The sample in question was CD4+ or CD8+ T cells sorted from blood, obtained in a trial of the OX40 agonist ivuxolimab. The sequence was collected from an adult with an advanced solid tumor such as melanoma, head and neck, liver or kidney cancer. The genes are TRBV6-6 and TRBJ1-2; tentative D call: TRBD1 (5 bases). CDR3 bases: TGTGCCAGCAGACAGGCTGAGGGACACACCTTC. Translation: CASRQAEGHTF.